A single sample gave rise to the 14 T cell receptor beta chains below, sequenced in a study of blood T cell repertoires in COVID-19. Assay: immunoSEQ multiplex PCR; the TCRdb copy retains only in-frame clones and omits some. Of fewer than 110,000 clones detected, 89% appear once; the ten largest clones hold 4.9%. The sequencing input was peripheral blood. These receptors all stem from a man aged 35 to 55 with active or convalescent COVID-19.

This chain's CDR3 is CATSDFGTDYEQYF. In nucleotides, the CDR3 is TGTGCCACCAGTGATTTCGGGACAGACTACGAGCAGTACTTC. J is TRBJ2-7 and V is TRBV24-1, with 7 bases fitting TRBD1. The CDR3 sequence is 14 residues long. Germline V lookup: CDR1 KGHDR, CDR2 SFDVKD. The trim removed 1 base at V and 3 bases at J, leaving 2 bases unmatched.

The chain combines TRBV30 with TRBJ2-5; tentative D call: TRBD1 (6 bases). With 1 base removed from V and 7 bases from J, the gap between germline ends came to 13 bases. Germline V gene data show CDR1 as GTSNPN and CDR2 as SVGIG (reference sequence). This CDR3 comprises 13 residues. The CDR3 loop reads CAWSADLTGTQYF. CDR3 coding DNA: TGTGCCTGGAGTGCTGACTTGACAGGGACCCAGTACTTC.

The chain links TRBV15 to TRBJ1-5, with 7 positions matching TRBD1. The junction had 9 bases not matched to a gene; V was cut back by 2 bases and J by 5 bases. Germline V gives CDR1 LNHNV, CDR2 YYDKDF (reference sequence). This CDR3 region has 16 residues. CDR3 sequence: CATSRSRGLGYQPQHF. CDR3 sequence (DNA): TGTGCCACCAGCAGATCGAGGGGGCTCGGGTATCAGCCCCAGCATTTT.

As concerns this clone: Sequence at one end of the junction differs from germline and may be a read error. V usage is TRBV7-7 and J usage is TRBJ2-2, with D tentatively TRBD1 (6 bases). CDR3 size: 14 residues. The germline V gene encodes CDR1 SSHAT and CDR2 FNYEAQ (reference sequence). CDR3 DNA: TGTGCTAGCACAGCCGGGACAAACACCGGGGAGCTGTTTTTT. Translating it yields CASTAGTNTGELFF.

V usage is TRBV5-1 and J usage is TRBJ2-3; weak D call: TRBD1 (5 bases). Germline V gene lookup returns CDR1 SGHRS and CDR2 YFSETQ. This CDR3 region has 15 residues. V lost 4 bases to trimming and J lost 2 bases, with 14 bases between them. Here the CDR3 reads CASSRATGLTDTQYF. Here the CDR3 DNA reads TGCGCCAGCAGCCGAGCAACAGGCCTCACAGATACGCAGTATTTT.

The V call is TRBV9, the J call TRBJ2-2; TRBD1 aligns across 11 bases. CDR1 SGDLS and CDR2 YYNGEE come from the germline V gene. The CDR3 has 15 residues. Trimming removed 3 bases from V and 5 bases from J; junction bases left unmatched: 3. CDR3 sequence reads: CASSDGQGATGELFF. DNA for the CDR3: TGTGCCAGCAGCGACGGACAGGGGGCGACCGGGGAGCTGTTTTTT. Combining the CDR3 with reference TRBV9 and TRBJ2-2 gives the whole variable domain DSGVTQTPKHLITATGQRVTLRCSPRSGDLSVYWYQQSLDQGLQFLIQYYNGEERAKGNILERFSAQQFPDLHSELNLSSLELGDSALYFCASSDGQGATGELFFGEGSRLTVL.

For the CDR3, the DNA is TGTGCCAGCAGTTTGGGCCAGGCCCGCGGCTACACCTTC. This encodes CASSLGQARGYTF. The chain combines TRBV28 with TRBJ1-2; D remains unclear. There are 13 residues in the CDR3. The V end lost 3 bases, the J end lost 8 bases, and 13 bases lay between the germline ends. Germline V lookup: CDR1 MDHEN, CDR2 SYDVKM.

V usage is TRBV6-5 and J usage is TRBJ1-1; 7 nucleotides line up with TRBD1. The ends lost 8 bases at V and 1 base at J; junction bases unmatched: 4. The CDR3 is made up of 13 amino acids. Germline-derived CDR1 and CDR2 are MNHEY and SVGAGI. The CDR3 region has the DNA TGTGCCAGCGGGACAGACCCGAACACTGAAGCTTTCTTT. Translated, it gives CASGTDPNTEAFF.

V usage is TRBV5-1 and J usage is TRBJ2-5, with D hard to call. The CDR3 length is 11 residues. V lost 3 bases and J 5 bases, leaving 5 bases between the germline ends. Germline V gene data show CDR1 as SGHRS and CDR2 as YFSETQ. CDR3 sequence: CASSSVETQYF. The CDR3 coding sequence is TGCGCCAGCAGCTCTGTGGAGACCCAGTACTTC.

This clone showed up just a few times. The chain carries TRBV27 and TRBJ2-2, with a possible D match to TRBD2 (6 bases). Per germline, CDR1 MNHEY and CDR2 SMNVEV (reference sequence). V lost 4 bases and J 4 bases, leaving 10 bases between the germline ends. This CDR3 contains 14 residues. CDR3 protein: CASSWRDATGELFF. As DNA, the CDR3 is TGTGCCAGCAGTTGGCGGGACGCCACCGGGGAGCTGTTTTTT.

The chain uses TRBV6-5 and TRBJ1-1, with 8 bases fitting TRBD1. The CDR3 is made up of 14 amino acids. Germline assignment: CDR1 MNHEY and CDR2 SVGAGI. With V trimmed by 4 bases and J by 5 bases, 6 bases remained unmatched. CDR3 region: CASSSQGALTEAFF. DNA for the CDR3: TGTGCCAGCAGTTCTCAGGGGGCGCTTACTGAAGCTTTCTTT.

The chain carries TRBV7-8 and TRBJ2-2; D remains ambiguous. Trimming pared 1 base from V and 0 bases from J, leaving 9 bases between. The V gene's germline CDR1 is SGHVS and CDR2 FQNEAQ. The CDR3 length is 16 residues. The CDR3 bases are TGTGCCAGCAGCTTAGAGGCGGAATCGAACACCGGGGAGCTGTTTTTT. Translated: CASSLEAESNTGELFF.

The chain has TRBV7-2 and TRBJ1-6, with a possible D match to TRBD1 (5 bases). CDR3 length equals 14 residues. Germline V gene data show CDR1 as SGHTA and CDR2 as FQGNSA. Trimming shortened V by 3 bases and J by 9 bases, and 12 bases separated the two germline ends. CDR3 coding DNA: TGTGCCAGCAGCTTCAACCTAAGGGGTTCACCCCTCCACTTT. This sequence encodes CASSFNLRGSPLHF. The full variable domain, in which reference TRBV7-2 and TRBJ1-6 provide the parts outside the CDR3, is GAGVSQSPSNKVTEKGKDVELRCDPISGHTALYWYRQSLGQGLEFLIYFQGNSAPDKSGLPSDRFSAERTGGSVSTLTIQRTQQEDSAVYLCASSFNLRGSPLHFGNGTRLTVT.

The V call is TRBV30, the J call TRBJ1-3; TRBD1 might be the D (6 bases). V gave up 4 bases and J gave up 0 bases, with 7 bases separating them. Germline lookup yields CDR1 GTSNPN and CDR2 SVGIG (reference sequence). CDR3 length equals 13 residues. Here the CDR3 reads CAWTGASGNTIYF. The CDR3 nucleotides are TGTGCCTGGACAGGGGCCTCTGGAAACACCATATATTTT.